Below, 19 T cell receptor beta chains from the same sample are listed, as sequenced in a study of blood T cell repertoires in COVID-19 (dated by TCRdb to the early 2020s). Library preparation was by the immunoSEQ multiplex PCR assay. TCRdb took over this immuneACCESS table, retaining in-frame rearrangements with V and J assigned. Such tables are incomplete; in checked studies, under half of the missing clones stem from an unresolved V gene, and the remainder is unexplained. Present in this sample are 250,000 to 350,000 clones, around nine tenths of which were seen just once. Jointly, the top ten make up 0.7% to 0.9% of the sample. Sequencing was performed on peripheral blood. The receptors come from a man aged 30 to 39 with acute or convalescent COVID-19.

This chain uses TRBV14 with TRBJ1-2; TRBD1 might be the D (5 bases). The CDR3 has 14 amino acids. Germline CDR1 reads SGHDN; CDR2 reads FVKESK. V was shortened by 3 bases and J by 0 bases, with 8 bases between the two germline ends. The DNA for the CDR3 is TGTGCCAGCAGCCAGATGACAGCTAACTATGGCTACACCTTC. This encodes CASSQMTANYGYTF.

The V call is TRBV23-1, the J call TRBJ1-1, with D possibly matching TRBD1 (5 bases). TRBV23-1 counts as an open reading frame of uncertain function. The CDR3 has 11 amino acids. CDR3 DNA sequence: TGCGCGCGGGGGGAGGGCACTGAAGCTTTCTTT. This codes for CARGEGTEAFF.

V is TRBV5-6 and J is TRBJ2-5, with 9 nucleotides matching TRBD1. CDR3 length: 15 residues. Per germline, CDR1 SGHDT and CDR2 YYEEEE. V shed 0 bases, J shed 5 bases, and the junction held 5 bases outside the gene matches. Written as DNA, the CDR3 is TGTGCCAGCAGCTTGGCACAGGGGGCGCGTGAGACCCAGTACTTC. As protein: CASSLAQGARETQYF.

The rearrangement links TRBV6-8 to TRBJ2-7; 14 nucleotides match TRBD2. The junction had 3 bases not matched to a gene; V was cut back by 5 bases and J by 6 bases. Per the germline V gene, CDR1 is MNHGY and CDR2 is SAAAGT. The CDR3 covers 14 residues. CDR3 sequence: CASSEGLAGGEQYF. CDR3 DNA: TGTGCCAGCAGTGAAGGACTAGCGGGAGGCGAGCAGTACTTC.

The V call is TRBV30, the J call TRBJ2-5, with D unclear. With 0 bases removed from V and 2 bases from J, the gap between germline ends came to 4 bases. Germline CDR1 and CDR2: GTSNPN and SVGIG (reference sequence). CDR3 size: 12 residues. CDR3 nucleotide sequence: TGTGCCTGGAGTGTGACTCAAGAGACCCAGTACTTC. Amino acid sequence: CAWSVTQETQYF.

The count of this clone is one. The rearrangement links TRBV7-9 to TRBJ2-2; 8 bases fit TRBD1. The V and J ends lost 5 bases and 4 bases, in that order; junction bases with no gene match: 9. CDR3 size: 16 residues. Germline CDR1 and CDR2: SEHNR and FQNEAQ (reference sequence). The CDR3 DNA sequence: TGTGCCAGCAGCCCACCGGGACAGGCGGGCACCGGGGAGCTGTTTTTT. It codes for CASSPPGQAGTGELFF.

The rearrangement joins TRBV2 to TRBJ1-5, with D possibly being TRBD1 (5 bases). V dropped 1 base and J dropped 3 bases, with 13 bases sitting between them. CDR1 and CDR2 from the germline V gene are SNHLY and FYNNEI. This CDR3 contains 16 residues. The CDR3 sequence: CASSEERGRYNQPQHF. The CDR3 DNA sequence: TGTGCCAGCAGTGAAGAAAGGGGTCGCTACAATCAGCCCCAGCATTTT.

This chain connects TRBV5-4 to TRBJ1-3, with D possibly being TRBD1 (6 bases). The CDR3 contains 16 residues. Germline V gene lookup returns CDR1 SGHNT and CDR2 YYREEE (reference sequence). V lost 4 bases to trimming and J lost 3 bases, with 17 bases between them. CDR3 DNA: TGTGCCAGCAGCAAAGGGGGGGATTCGGTTGGAAACACCATATATTTT. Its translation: CASSKGGDSVGNTIYF.

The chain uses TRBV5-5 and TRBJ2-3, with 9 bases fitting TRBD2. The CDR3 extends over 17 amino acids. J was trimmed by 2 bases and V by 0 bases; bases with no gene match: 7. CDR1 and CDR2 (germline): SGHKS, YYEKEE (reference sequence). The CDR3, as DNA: TGTGCCAGCAGCTTGGGAGCTCTAGCGGGGATCACAGATACGCAGTATTTT. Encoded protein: CASSLGALAGITDTQYF.

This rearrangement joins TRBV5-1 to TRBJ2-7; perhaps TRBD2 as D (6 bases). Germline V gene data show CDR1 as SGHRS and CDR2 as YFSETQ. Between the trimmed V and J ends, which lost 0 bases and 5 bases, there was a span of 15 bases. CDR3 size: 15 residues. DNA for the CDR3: TGCGCCAGCAGCTTGGCTGGAGGGCCTGAGGACGAGCAGTACTTC. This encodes CASSLAGGPEDEQYF.

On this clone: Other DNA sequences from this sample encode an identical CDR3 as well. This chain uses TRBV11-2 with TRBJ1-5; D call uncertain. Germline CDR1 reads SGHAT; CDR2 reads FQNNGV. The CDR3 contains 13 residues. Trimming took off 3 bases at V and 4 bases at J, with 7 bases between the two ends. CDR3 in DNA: TGTGCCAGCAGCTTGTCACTGAATCAGCCCCAGCATTTT. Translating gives CASSLSLNQPQHF.

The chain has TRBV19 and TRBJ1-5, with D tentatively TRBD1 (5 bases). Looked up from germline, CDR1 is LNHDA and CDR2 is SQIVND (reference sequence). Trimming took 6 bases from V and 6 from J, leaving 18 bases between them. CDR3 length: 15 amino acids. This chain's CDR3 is CASSSRGDGGQPQHF. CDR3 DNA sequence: TGTGCCAGTAGCTCTAGGGGAGACGGGGGTCAGCCCCAGCATTTT.

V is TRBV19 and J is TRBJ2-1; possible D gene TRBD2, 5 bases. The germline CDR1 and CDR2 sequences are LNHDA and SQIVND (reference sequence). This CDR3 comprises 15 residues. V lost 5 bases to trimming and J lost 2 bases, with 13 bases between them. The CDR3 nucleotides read TGTGCCAGTAGTGTTTTTGGGAGCACCTACAATGAGCAGTTCTTC. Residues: CASSVFGSTYNEQFF.

The CDR3 nucleotides are TGTGCCAGCCTGGGAGTAAGGGCCTACGAGCAGTACTTC. Encoded protein: CASLGVRAYEQYF. The chain recombines TRBV28 with TRBJ2-7, with TRBD2 as a possible D gene (5 bases). CDR1 is MDHEN and CDR2 is SYDVKM in the germline V gene. The CDR3 extends over 13 amino acids. With 8 bases removed from V and 2 bases from J, the gap between germline ends came to 13 bases.

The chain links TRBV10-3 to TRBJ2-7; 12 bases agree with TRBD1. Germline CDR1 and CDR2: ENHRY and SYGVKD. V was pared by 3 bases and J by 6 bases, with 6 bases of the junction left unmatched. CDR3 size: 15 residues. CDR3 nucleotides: TGTGCCATCAGTGATAGGGGACAGGGGGCGAGCGAGCAGTACTTC. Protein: CAISDRGQGASEQYF.

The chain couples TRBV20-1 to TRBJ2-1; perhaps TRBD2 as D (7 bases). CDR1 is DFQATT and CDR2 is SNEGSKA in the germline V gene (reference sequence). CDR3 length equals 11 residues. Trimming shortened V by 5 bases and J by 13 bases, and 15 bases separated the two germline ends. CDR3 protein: CSAGGADSQFF. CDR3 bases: TGCAGTGCTGGGGGGGCTGATAGCCAGTTCTTC.

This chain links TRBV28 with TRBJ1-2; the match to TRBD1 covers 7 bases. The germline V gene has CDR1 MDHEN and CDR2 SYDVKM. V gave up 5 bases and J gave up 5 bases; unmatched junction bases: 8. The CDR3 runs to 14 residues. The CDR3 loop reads CASSNTGTVYGYTF. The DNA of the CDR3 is TGTGCCAGCAGTAATACCGGGACAGTATATGGCTACACCTTC.

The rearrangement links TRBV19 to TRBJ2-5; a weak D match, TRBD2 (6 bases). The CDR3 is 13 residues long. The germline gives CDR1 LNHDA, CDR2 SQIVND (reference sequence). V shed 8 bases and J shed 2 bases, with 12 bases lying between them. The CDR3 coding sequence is TGTGCCAGTGGCCGTAGCGGTCAAGAGACCCAGTACTTC. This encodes CASGRSGQETQYF.

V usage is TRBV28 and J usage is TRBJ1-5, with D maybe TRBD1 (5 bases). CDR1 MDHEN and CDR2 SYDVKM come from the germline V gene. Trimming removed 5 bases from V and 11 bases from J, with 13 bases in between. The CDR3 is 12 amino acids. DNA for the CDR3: TGTGCCAGCAGTGGGGGGGTTCGGGCCCAGCATTTT. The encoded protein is CASSGGVRAQHF. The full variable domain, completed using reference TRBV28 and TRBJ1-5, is DVKVTQSSRYLVKRTGEKVFLECVQDMDHENMFWYRQDPGLGLRLIYFSYDVKMKEKGDIPEGYSVSREKKERFSLILESASTNQTSMYLCASSGGVRAQHFGDGTRLSIL.